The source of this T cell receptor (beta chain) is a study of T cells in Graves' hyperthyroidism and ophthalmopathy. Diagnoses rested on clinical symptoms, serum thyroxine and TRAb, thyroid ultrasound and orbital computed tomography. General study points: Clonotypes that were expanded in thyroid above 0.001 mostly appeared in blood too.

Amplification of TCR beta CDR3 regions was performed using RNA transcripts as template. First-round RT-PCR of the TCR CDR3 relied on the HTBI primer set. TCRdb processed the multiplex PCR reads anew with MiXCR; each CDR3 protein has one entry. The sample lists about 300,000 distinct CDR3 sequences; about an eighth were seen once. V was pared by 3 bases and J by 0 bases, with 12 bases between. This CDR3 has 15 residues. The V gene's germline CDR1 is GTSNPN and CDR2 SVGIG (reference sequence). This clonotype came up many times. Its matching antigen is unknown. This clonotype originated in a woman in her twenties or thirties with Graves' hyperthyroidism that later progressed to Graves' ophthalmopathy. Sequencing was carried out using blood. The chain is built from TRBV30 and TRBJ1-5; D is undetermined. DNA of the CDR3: TGTGCCTGGAGGGGCCCGGGAAATAGCAATCAGCCCCAGCATTTT. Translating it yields CAWRGPGNSNQPQHF.